The 31 T cell receptor beta chains below all came from one sample that was sequenced in a study of blood T cell repertoires in COVID-19. Profiling relied on immunoSEQ multiplex PCR, and the TCRdb table lists in-frame clones only, not all of them. The table shows 150,000 to 200,000 clones, with around 89% occurring only once. Sequences were obtained from peripheral blood. Receptors were obtained from a man aged 35 to 55 with active or convalescent COVID-19.

V usage is TRBV19 and J usage is TRBJ2-1, with 7 nucleotides matching TRBD2. The CDR3 loop spans 15 amino acids. The germline V gene has CDR1 LNHDA and CDR2 SQIVND (reference sequence). Trimming at V came to 11 bases and at J to 7 bases, leaving 17 bases not matched to a gene. CDR3 amino acids: CAHVAGRAVGNEQFF. The CDR3 DNA sequence: TGTGCCCATGTAGCGGGCAGGGCGGTGGGGAATGAGCAGTTCTTC.

For the CDR3, the DNA is TGTGCCAGCAGCTTAGCGACAACCAGCGGGAGGAAGGGTAATGAGCAGTTCTTC. It codes for CASSLATTSGRKGNEQFF. The chain uses TRBV7-2 and TRBJ2-1; 9 nucleotides align to TRBD2. CDR1 and CDR2 (germline): SGHTA, FQGNSA. The CDR3 runs 18 residues. Trimming removed 0 bases from V and 7 bases from J; junction bases left unmatched: 13.

The J gene is TRBJ1-4, the V gene TRBV28; D is uncertain. V was cut by 2 bases and J by 0 bases, with 7 bases left in between. CDR3 length: 15 residues. Germline V gene sequence: CDR1 MDHEN, CDR2 SYDVKM. This CDR3 reads CASSLDTTTNEKLFF. The CDR3 coding sequence is TGTGCCAGCAGTTTAGATACAACAACTAATGAAAAACTGTTTTTT.

J is TRBJ1-1 and V is TRBV7-8; the D gene is possibly TRBD1 (5 bases). The V end was cut by 5 bases, the J end by 5 bases, with 15 bases between. CDR1 and CDR2 (germline): SGHVS, FQNEAQ. This CDR3 has 14 residues. The CDR3 region is CASSRSRGWTEAFF. The DNA for the CDR3 is TGTGCCAGCAGCCGTAGTCGGGGGTGGACTGAAGCTTTCTTT.

The chain recombines TRBV27 with TRBJ2-7; tentatively, D is TRBD1 (6 bases). Trimming took off 3 bases at V and 1 base at J, with 10 bases between the two ends. Per the germline V gene, CDR1 is MNHEY and CDR2 is SMNVEV (reference sequence). This CDR3 contains 14 residues. The DNA for the CDR3 is TGTGCCAGCAGTTTGTCAAGGGGGTCCTACGAGCAGTACTTC. Translating gives CASSLSRGSYEQYF.

This chain joins TRBV7-9 and TRBJ2-3; tentative D call: TRBD2 (6 bases). Germline CDR1 SEHNR, CDR2 FQNEAQ (reference sequence). The CDR3 runs to 16 residues. V was shortened by 4 bases and J by 0 bases, with 14 bases between the two germline ends. CDR3 DNA sequence: TGTGCCAGCAGCTCCACGCTAGCGACTAGCACAGATACGCAGTATTTT. It encodes CASSSTLATSTDTQYF.

This chain connects TRBV6-1 to TRBJ1-6, with 7 bases fitting TRBD1. CDR1 MNHNS and CDR2 SASEGT come from the germline V gene. CDR3 length: 15 residues. V shed 1 base and J 6 bases; nucleotides not matched to a gene: 3. CDR3 sequence: CASSEGQGGNSPLHF. CDR3 nucleotides: TGTGCCAGCAGTGAAGGACAGGGTGGTAATTCACCCCTCCACTTT.

The chain recombines TRBV3-1 (or the pseudogene TRBV3-2) with TRBJ1-4; D is unresolved. Germline V lookup: CDR1 LGHDT, CDR2 YNNKEL (reference sequence). This CDR3 is 13 amino acids long. Trimming removed 7 bases from V and 7 bases from J, with 13 bases in between. CDR3 sequence: CASTPGVSEKLFF. Here the CDR3 DNA reads TGTGCCAGCACCCCCGGGGTTTCTGAAAAACTGTTTTTT.

V gene TRBV5-1 combines with J gene TRBJ2-2; the D gene is possibly TRBD2 (6 bases). Germline CDR1 is SGHRS and CDR2 is YFSETQ. V lost 4 bases and J lost 6, with 16 bases in between. The CDR3 has 15 residues. This chain's CDR3 is CASSRLVVEAGELFF. Here the CDR3 DNA reads TGCGCCAGCAGCCGACTAGTGGTAGAGGCCGGGGAGCTGTTTTTT.

This clone was recorded a few times. The chain employs TRBV28 and TRBJ2-7; 7 nucleotides line up with TRBD1. This CDR3 spans 14 amino acids. The germline CDR1 and CDR2 sequences are MDHEN and SYDVKM. The J segment lost 1 base and the V segment lost 5 bases, leaving 5 bases of the junction unmatched. The CDR3 bases are TGTGCCAGCAGTGAATACAGGGGTTCCTACGAGCAGTACTTC. This gives the protein CASSEYRGSYEQYF.

A word on this clone: A read error may account for a junction end that differs from germline. The chain links TRBV7-7 to TRBJ2-7; 12 positions agree with TRBD2. The CDR3 sequence is 17 residues long. The germline V gene encodes CDR1 SSHAT and CDR2 FNYEAQ (reference sequence). The CDR3 DNA follows: TGTGCTAGCAGCCCCGGCACTAGCGGGAGGTCCCCGCGGGAGCAGTACTTC. It encodes CASSPGTSGRSPREQYF.

J is TRBJ1-2 and V is TRBV4-3; 7 bases match TRBD1. CDR1 LGHNA and CDR2 YSLEER come from the germline V gene. With V trimmed by 0 bases and J by 4 bases, 8 bases remained unmatched. This CDR3 comprises 16 residues. CDR3 region: CASSQDVGTVTYGYTF. For the CDR3, the DNA is TGCGCCAGCAGCCAAGATGTAGGGACAGTGACCTATGGCTACACCTTC.

This chain connects TRBV6-5 to TRBJ1-1; 7 nucleotides align to TRBD1. The CDR3 is 12 residues long. V shed 10 bases, J shed 0 bases, and the junction held 2 bases outside the gene matches. CDR1 is MNHEY, CDR2 SVGAGI, per germline. The CDR3 region has the DNA TGTGCCAACAGGGGCCTGAACACTGAAGCTTTCTTT. Its translation: CANRGLNTEAFF.

The chain couples TRBV11-3 to TRBJ2-1; possibly TRBD2 for D (6 bases). Trimming removed 4 bases at V and 4 bases at J, with 14 bases between. The CDR3 has 15 amino acids. Germline V lookup: CDR1 SGHNT, CDR2 YENEEA. This CDR3 reads CASSYIGEAYNEQFF. In DNA, the CDR3 is TGTGCCAGCAGCTACATAGGGGAGGCATACAATGAGCAGTTCTTC.

This clone appeared a single time. The chain couples TRBV4-3 to TRBJ2-3; TRBD1 aligns across 7 bases. This CDR3 region has 17 residues. V lost 3 bases to trimming and J lost 6 bases; unmatched junction nucleotides: 15. Germline CDR1 and CDR2: LGHNA and YSLEER. CDR3 coding DNA: TGCGCCAGCAGCCAGGGTAAAACTACAGGGGACGGGGATACGCAGTATTTT. Translating gives CASSQGKTTGDGDTQYF.

This clone was seen a few times. V usage is TRBV14 and J usage is TRBJ1-3; TRBD1 matches at 10 bases. CDR1 is SGHDN and CDR2 is FVKESK in the germline V gene. The CDR3 spans 15 residues. Losses at the gene ends were 4 bases for V and 7 bases for J; bases not matched to a gene: 7. The CDR3 nucleotides read TGTGCCAGCAGCCGTGCCGGGACAGGGGCGAACACCATATATTTT. Its protein product is CASSRAGTGANTIYF.

The CDR3, as DNA: TGTGCCAGCAGTTACTCGTGGCAGGGTGATGGCTACACCTTC. It translates to CASSYSWQGDGYTF. This sequence joins TRBV6-5 and TRBJ1-2; a possible D gene is TRBD1 (5 bases). V lost 0 bases and J 6 bases, leaving 11 bases between the germline ends. The germline V gene encodes CDR1 MNHEY and CDR2 SVGAGI. This CDR3 is built from 14 residues.

The V gene is TRBV7-2, the J gene TRBJ2-7; 8 bases line up with TRBD1. This CDR3 is 16 amino acids long. Germline V gene sequence: CDR1 SGHTA, CDR2 FQGNSA. V shed 6 bases and J 2 bases; nucleotides not matched to a gene: 12. The CDR3 is CASRRTQGAHAYEQYF. The CDR3 DNA is TGTGCCAGCAGGCGTACTCAGGGGGCCCACGCCTACGAGCAGTACTTC.

DNA for the CDR3: TGCAGCGCTCGCGGCGAGGGCAATCAGCCCCAGCATTTT. As protein: CSARGEGNQPQHF. This chain uses TRBV29-1 with TRBJ1-5; D ambiguous. Trimming took off 7 bases at V and 2 bases at J, with 12 bases between the two ends. Germline V gene sequence: CDR1 SQVTM, CDR2 ANQGSEA. The CDR3 runs to 13 residues.

This chain connects TRBV23-1 to TRBJ2-7; D possibly corresponds to TRBD1 (6 bases). TRBV23-1 is an ORF, with its function uncertain. The CDR3 is made up of 16 amino acids. V shed 4 bases and J shed 0 bases, with 16 bases lying between them. The CDR3 DNA reads as TGCGCCAGCAGTCGTCCGGGACACTTTCTCTCCTACGAGCAGTACTTC. Translation gives CASSRPGHFLSYEQYF.

This chain uses TRBV13 with TRBJ1-6; 8 positions match TRBD1. The CDR3 has 15 residues. Trimming removed 0 bases from V and 7 bases from J; junction bases left unmatched: 2. Germline V CDR1 and CDR2: PRHDT, FYEKMQ (reference sequence). The CDR3 spells CASSLGRGQNSPLHF. The CDR3 DNA is TGTGCCAGCAGCTTAGGCAGGGGGCAAAATTCACCCCTCCACTTT.

V is TRBV3-1 (or the pseudogene TRBV3-2) and J is TRBJ1-2; D is uncertain. The CDR3 covers 14 residues. Trimming cost V 4 bases and J 4 bases, with 13 bases left between them. Germline V gives CDR1 LGHDT, CDR2 YNNKEL (reference sequence). The CDR3: CASSPTPGSYGYTF. For the CDR3, the DNA is TGTGCCAGCAGCCCAACACCCGGGTCCTATGGCTACACCTTC.

The V call is TRBV6-5, the J call TRBJ2-2, with D possibly matching TRBD2 (6 bases). The CDR3 contains 16 residues. Germline CDR1 MNHEY, CDR2 SVGAGI. Trimming removed 2 bases from V and 7 bases from J, with 17 bases in between. The CDR3 nucleotides are TGTGCCAGCAGTTACCTCCTGGCGGGGAAGATCGGGGAGCTGTTTTTT. Translation: CASSYLLAGKIGELFF.

The rearrangement joins TRBV6-5 to TRBJ1-2; D not resolved. Trimming stripped 6 bases from V and 8 bases from J, with 22 bases between. The CDR3 sequence is 15 residues long. Germline V CDR1 and CDR2: MNHEY, SVGAGI. CDR3: CASSSPMTRLRGYTF. The CDR3 DNA is TGTGCCAGCAGCTCACCCATGACTCGGCTGCGGGGCTACACCTTC.

This chain joins TRBV6-2 or TRBV6-3 and TRBJ1-1; D may be TRBD1 (6 bases). V was clipped by 5 bases and J by 8 bases, with 9 bases between them. Germline V gene sequence: CDR1 MNHEY, CDR2 SVGEGT. The CDR3 covers 11 residues. In DNA form, the CDR3 reads TGTGCCAGCAGTCCGGACAGAGAAGCTTTCTTT. Protein product: CASSPDREAFF.

V is TRBV29-1 and J is TRBJ2-7; 9 nucleotides agree with TRBD2. V shed 7 bases and J 2 bases; nucleotides not matched to a gene: 6. Germline values: CDR1 SQVTM, CDR2 ANQGSEA. The CDR3 sequence is 13 residues long. CDR3 region: CSAFSGSTYEQYF. The CDR3 DNA reads as TGCAGCGCCTTTAGCGGGAGTACCTACGAGCAGTACTTC.

Written as DNA, the CDR3 is TGCGCCAGCAGCTTGTGGGGCTCCACTGAAGCTTTCTTT. Translated: CASSLWGSTEAFF. The chain recombines TRBV5-1 with TRBJ1-1; a possible D gene is TRBD1 (5 bases). CDR1 and CDR2 (germline): SGHRS, YFSETQ. Trimming stripped 1 base from V and 4 bases from J, with 8 bases between. The CDR3 spans 13 residues.

J is TRBJ1-1 and V is TRBV4-1; TRBD1 might be the D (6 bases). CDR3 length: 17 residues. With 0 bases removed from V and 1 base from J, the gap between germline ends came to 15 bases. The V gene's germline CDR1 is MGHRA and CDR2 YSYEKL. CDR3 sequence: CASSQEGVGGQNTEAFF. In DNA form, the CDR3 reads TGCGCCAGCAGCCAAGAGGGTGTTGGGGGACAGAACACTGAAGCTTTCTTT.

V usage is TRBV6-5 and J usage is TRBJ2-1; the match to TRBD2 covers 8 bases. The germline V gene has CDR1 MNHEY and CDR2 SVGAGI. The CDR3 sequence is 15 residues long. V trimming: 6 bases; J trimming: 8 bases; junction bases outside the gene matches: 12. This chain's CDR3 is CASRSGTSVKHEQFF. CDR3 DNA: TGTGCCAGCAGATCCGGGACTAGTGTTAAACATGAGCAGTTCTTC.

Only one count was recorded for this clone. The chain employs TRBV5-1 and TRBJ2-5; 9 bases fit TRBD1. This CDR3 spans 15 amino acids. With 0 bases clipped from V and 3 bases from J, the junction kept 3 bases outside the gene matches. Germline V gives CDR1 SGHRS, CDR2 YFSETQ. The CDR3 is CASSLEGTGKETQYF. As DNA, the CDR3 is TGCGCCAGCAGCTTGGAAGGGACAGGGAAAGAGACCCAGTACTTC.

The genes are TRBV3-1 (or the pseudogene TRBV3-2) and TRBJ2-7; D is possibly TRBD1 (5 bases). The CDR3 contains 15 residues. V was cut by 0 bases and J by 3 bases, with 12 bases left in between. CDR1 is LGHDT and CDR2 is YNNKEL in the germline V gene (reference sequence). The CDR3 bases are TGTGCCAGCAGCCAAGAGAGCCAGGGTGACTACGAGCAGTACTTC. This sequence encodes CASSQESQGDYEQYF.